These 15 T cell receptor beta chains share one sample of origin, sequenced in a study of T cell responses to AZD1222 COVID-19 vaccine. Repertoires were generated with immunoSEQ multiplex PCR, while TCRdb's copy carries only in-frame clones and drops some. The sample includes roughly 200,000 clones, roughly 91% seen only once; the top ten take less than 1.2%. Sequenced here: peripheral blood, sampled on day 0 of MenACWY control vaccination. The source is an adult in good health.

J is TRBJ1-2 and V is TRBV12-3 or TRBV12-4; D remains unclear. The germline V and J ends were trimmed by 3 bases and 6 bases, with 11 bases remaining between them. CDR3 length: 13 residues. The CDR3 DNA reads as TGTGCCAGCAGTTTGAGGAGATATCATGGCTACACCTTC. This codes for CASSLRRYHGYTF.

The chain couples TRBV5-6 to TRBJ1-2; no clear D gene. The length of the CDR3 is 12 residues. V dropped 0 bases and J dropped 8 bases, with 8 bases sitting between them. Germline V gene data show CDR1 as SGHDT and CDR2 as YYEEEE. Here the CDR3 reads CASSLVSEGYTF. The CDR3 region has the DNA TGTGCCAGCAGCTTGGTTTCCGAGGGCTACACCTTC.

This clone was seen only a few times. This chain uses TRBV6-1 with TRBJ2-2; D not resolved. Looked up from germline, CDR1 is MNHNS and CDR2 is SASEGT. V lost 1 base to trimming and J lost 8 bases, with 11 bases between them. The CDR3 is 14 residues long. The CDR3 sequence: CASSEGYGVGELFF. The DNA for the CDR3 is TGTGCCAGCAGTGAAGGGTATGGGGTAGGGGAGCTGTTTTTT.

This clone showed up just a few times. The rearrangement uses TRBV29-1 and TRBJ2-1; D is unclear. Trimming took off 3 bases at V and 9 bases at J, with 12 bases between the two ends. The CDR3 has 12 residues. Germline V CDR1 and CDR2: SQVTM, ANQGSEA. CDR3 residues: CSVDPEIGEQFF. In DNA, the CDR3 is TGCAGCGTTGATCCCGAGATAGGTGAGCAGTTCTTC.

The rearrangement links TRBV6-1 to TRBJ2-3; perhaps TRBD2 as D (7 bases). CDR1 MNHNS and CDR2 SASEGT come from the germline V gene. The germline V and J ends were trimmed by 2 bases and 5 bases, with 11 bases remaining between them. There are 14 residues in the CDR3. CDR3 sequence (DNA): TGTGCCAGCAGTGAACGGGGGGCAGGAGATACGCAGTATTTT. Translating it yields CASSERGAGDTQYF.

This clone was seen once. The rearrangement joins TRBV4-3 to TRBJ2-3, with 9 positions matching TRBD1. Unmatched junction bases numbered 13, after V lost 1 base and J lost 5 bases. The CDR3 contains 18 residues. The germline CDR1 and CDR2 sequences are LGHNA and YSLEER. CDR3 in DNA: TGCGCCAGCAGCCAAGGGACCCTAGACAGGGGGGGACGAGATACGCAGTATTTT. It specifies CASSQGTLDRGGRDTQYF.

This clone was found once. The gene calls are TRBV30 and TRBJ1-2; D remains ambiguous. CDR3 length: 13 amino acids. Germline values: CDR1 GTSNPN, CDR2 SVGIG (reference sequence). The V and J ends lost 0 bases and 3 bases respectively, with 8 bases between them. The CDR3 protein is CAWSVWVDYGYTF. The CDR3 DNA is TGTGCCTGGAGTGTCTGGGTCGACTATGGCTACACCTTC.

V and J are TRBV28 and TRBJ2-1; TRBD2 aligns across 9 bases. Germline V gives CDR1 MDHEN, CDR2 SYDVKM. This CDR3 region has 15 residues. The ends lost 6 bases at V and 0 bases at J; junction bases unmatched: 3. CDR3 nucleotides: TGTGCCAGCAGCGTTAGCGGGAGCTCCTACAATGAGCAGTTCTTC. Its translation: CASSVSGSSYNEQFF.

This clone was recorded once. This chain connects TRBV7-8 to TRBJ1-5; D is possibly TRBD1 (6 bases). Germline lookup yields CDR1 SGHVS and CDR2 FQNEAQ. There are 14 residues in the CDR3. V lost 5 bases, J lost 2 bases, and 10 bases lay in between. CDR3 residues: CASSLNRGNQPQHF. CDR3 DNA: TGTGCCAGCAGCCTGAACAGGGGCAATCAGCCCCAGCATTTT.

This rearrangement joins TRBV6-6 to TRBJ1-2, with 7 bases aligning to TRBD1. V shed 2 bases and J 3 bases; nucleotides not matched to a gene: 6. The germline V gene has CDR1 MNHNY and CDR2 SVGAGI (reference sequence). The CDR3 loop spans 15 amino acids. The CDR3: CASSYRPGGHYGYTF. Written as DNA, the CDR3 is TGTGCCAGCAGTTACCGGCCAGGGGGACACTATGGCTACACCTTC.

J is TRBJ1-1 and V is TRBV28; tentative D call: TRBD1 (6 bases). This CDR3 is 15 amino acids long. CDR1 is MDHEN, CDR2 SYDVKM, per germline. V shed 5 bases and J shed 4 bases, with 17 bases lying between them. CDR3 in DNA: TGTGCCAGCAGTCCCGGCCTTCAGGGGAGCACTGAAGCTTTCTTT. This codes for CASSPGLQGSTEAFF.

The chain has TRBV10-3 and TRBJ2-7, with D hard to call. The ends were cut back, 11 bases at V and 0 bases at J, with 14 bases in the middle. The CDR3 is 13 residues long. Germline CDR1 and CDR2: ENHRY and SYGVKD. Here the CDR3 reads CASRGASSYEQYF. CDR3 bases: TGTGCCTCACGAGGCGCCTCCTCCTACGAGCAGTACTTC.

This chain connects TRBV7-2 to TRBJ2-1, with 8 bases fitting TRBD2. Germline V gene sequence: CDR1 SGHTA, CDR2 FQGNSA. The CDR3 totals 15 residues. V gave up 5 bases and J gave up 4 bases; unmatched junction bases: 7. The DNA of the CDR3 is TGTGCCAGCAGCGCAACGGGGGGGAGATACAATGAGCAGTTCTTC. This encodes CASSATGGRYNEQFF.

The gene calls are TRBV2 and TRBJ1-2; perhaps TRBD1 as D (6 bases). CDR1 SNHLY and CDR2 FYNNEI come from the germline V gene. V shed 7 bases and J shed 8 bases, with 14 bases lying between them. The CDR3 totals 12 residues. CDR3 DNA: TGTGCCAGCAAGGGGGAGGGAACCGGCTACACCTTC. This sequence encodes CASKGEGTGYTF. Variable domain in full (rest from reference TRBV2 and TRBJ1-2): EPEVTQTPSHQVTQMGQEVILRCVPISNHLYFYWYRQILGQKVEFLVSFYNNEISEKSEIFDDQFSVERPDGSNFTLKIRSTKLEDSAMYFCASKGEGTGYTFGSGTRLTVV.

This chain links TRBV5-5 with TRBJ2-5; TRBD1 matches at 12 bases. Germline CDR1 SGHKS, CDR2 YYEKEE (reference sequence). Unmatched junction bases numbered 8, after V lost 4 bases and J lost 4 bases. The CDR3 runs 16 residues. The CDR3 coding sequence is TGTGCCAGCAGCCCTGGGACAGGGGGCGCACCAGAGACCCAGTACTTC. As protein: CASSPGTGGAPETQYF. The complete variable domain, with remaining parts taken from reference TRBV5-5 and TRBJ2-5, reads DAGVTQSPTHLIKTRGQQVTLRCSPISGHKSVSWYQQVLGQGPQFIFQYYEKEERGRGNFPDRFSARQFPNYSSELNVNALLLGDSALYLCASSPGTGGAPETQYFGPGTRLLVL.